The 32 T cell receptor beta chains in this list originate from one sample, sequenced in a study of blood T cells in healthy people across ages. Together with a sample-barcoded 5' primer, a J-beta primer mix was included in a second PCR lasting roughly 6 to 12 cycles. TCRdb reanalysed the 5' RACE reads using MiXCR and keeps one entry per CDR3 protein. The data contain 1.8 million or so distinct CDR3 sequences, roughly 43% of them singletons. Sample: blood. The source is a human donor in good health.

V gene TRBV6-2 or TRBV6-3 combines with J gene TRBJ1-5; D remains unclear. The V gene's germline CDR1 is MNHEY and CDR2 SVGEGT. Trimming removed 7 bases from V and 0 bases from J, with 19 bases in between. There are 17 residues in the CDR3. The CDR3 DNA sequence: TGTGCCAGCAAAAAACTATCGGGCCTTTATAGCAATCAGCCCCAGCATTTT. Protein sequence: CASKKLSGLYSNQPQHF.

V usage is TRBV15 and J usage is TRBJ2-4; D ambiguous. CDR1 is LNHNV, CDR2 YYDKDF, per germline (reference sequence). This CDR3 has 15 residues. V lost 1 base and J lost 13, with 20 bases in between. CDR3 sequence reads: CATSRGDKTGDEQYF. The CDR3 nucleotides read TGTGCCACCAGCAGAGGGGATAAGACGGGCGATGAGCAGTACTTC. Using reference TRBV15 and TRBJ2-4 for the parts outside the CDR3, the full variable domain is DAMVIQNPRYQVTQFGKPVTLSCSQTLNHNVMYWYQQKSSQAPKLLFHYYDKDFNNEADTPDNFQSRRPNTSFCFLDIRSPGLGDTAMYLCATSRGDKTGDEQYFGAGTRLSVL.

The chain employs TRBV9 and TRBJ2-4; 7 bases are shared with TRBD1. The better agreement between TRBJ2-7 and the DNA end casts doubt on the J call. This CDR3 region has 14 residues. Germline loops: CDR1 SGDLS, CDR2 YYNGEE. This chain's CDR3 is CASSTGVDTYEQYF. In DNA form, the CDR3 reads TGTGCCAGCAGCACAGGGGTTGACACCTACGAGCAGTACTTC.

This clonotype appeared many times. The gene calls are TRBV7-8 and TRBJ2-5; maybe TRBD2 (6 bases). This CDR3 has 13 residues. CDR1 and CDR2 (germline): SGHVS, FQNEAQ. Trimming cost V 1 base and J 5 bases, with 8 bases left between them. The CDR3 bases are TGTGCCAGCAGCTTAGATGGGACTGAGACCCAGTACTTC. Protein sequence: CASSLDGTETQYF. Variable domain in full (rest from reference TRBV7-8 and TRBJ2-5): GAGVSQSPRYKVAKRGQDVALRCDPISGHVSLFWYQQALGQGPEFLTYFQNEAQLDKSGLPSDRFFAERPEGSVSTLKIQRTQQEDSAVYLCASSLDGTETQYFGPGTRLLVL.

The chain employs TRBV12-3 or TRBV12-4 and TRBJ1-1; the D gene is possibly TRBD1 (5 bases). Trimming left V 8 bases short and J 3 bases short, with 10 bases between. CDR3 length equals 12 residues. The CDR3 nucleotides are TGTGCCAGCCACCAGGGTGACACTGAAGCTTTCTTT. Its translation is CASHQGDTEAFF.

This clonotype has just a few counts. The chain couples TRBV29-1 to TRBJ1-2; D is uncertain. The CDR3 has 10 amino acids. The V gene lost 5 bases and the J gene lost 7 bases, with 8 bases spanning the gap. Germline V CDR1 and CDR2: SQVTM, ANQGSEA. The CDR3 here is CSVQDSGYTF. CDR3 nucleotide sequence: TGCAGCGTTCAGGATTCTGGCTACACCTTC.

A word on this clonotype: At one of its ends the junction is not consistent with the germline gene, which may arise from a read error. V gene TRBV12-3 or TRBV12-4 combines with J gene TRBJ2-1; D possibly corresponds to TRBD1 (6 bases). The CDR3 has 13 residues. Here the CDR3 DNA reads TGTGCCGGCAGTCAGGACAGTTTGAATGAGCAGTTCTTC. Its protein product is CAGSQDSLNEQFF.

This clonotype was seen many times. The V and J genes are TRBV28 and TRBJ2-5; possibly TRBD2 for D (5 bases). The CDR3 is made up of 12 amino acids. Germline V gene lookup returns CDR1 MDHEN and CDR2 SYDVKM. Trimming removed 9 bases from V and 0 bases from J, with 8 bases in between. The CDR3 sequence: CASRGYQETQYF. The CDR3 region has the DNA TGTGCCAGTAGAGGGTACCAAGAGACCCAGTACTTC.

This sequence joins TRBV29-1 and TRBJ1-1; D gene uncertain. Germline lookup yields CDR1 SQVTM and CDR2 ANQGSEA. The length of the CDR3 is 10 residues. Trimming cost V 4 bases and J 7 bases, with 7 bases left between them. DNA for the CDR3: TGCAGCGTTGCTAAGGGTGAAGCTTTCTTT. Amino acids: CSVAKGEAFF.

This clonotype was detected once. V gene TRBV7-9 combines with J gene TRBJ1-5; a possible D gene is TRBD1 (5 bases). The V end was cut by 5 bases, the J end by 5 bases, with 16 bases between. Per germline, CDR1 SEHNR and CDR2 FQNEAQ (reference sequence). This CDR3 has 15 residues. The CDR3 sequence is CASSPPGSEDQPQHF. The CDR3 DNA follows: TGTGCCAGCAGCCCCCCAGGGAGTGAGGATCAGCCCCAGCATTTT.

The chain uses TRBV7-2 and TRBJ2-7; TRBD1 aligns across 8 bases. The DNA matches TRBJ2-5 better at its end, which makes the J call doubtful. The germline V gene has CDR1 SGHTA and CDR2 FQGNSA. The CDR3 spans 14 residues. The chain's CDR3 is CASSITGGRETQYF. The CDR3 bases are TGTGCCAGCAGCATCACAGGGGGGCGAGAGACCCAGTACTTC.

The V and J genes are TRBV12-3 or TRBV12-4 and TRBJ1-5; a weak D match, TRBD1 (5 bases). The CDR3 sequence is 15 residues long. V was pared by 4 bases and J by 5 bases, with 15 bases between. DNA of the CDR3: TGTGCCAGCAGTTCGGGCAGGGTTGGGGATCAGCCCCAGCATTTT. Translation: CASSSGRVGDQPQHF.

This clonotype was seen only once. The V and J genes are TRBV15 and TRBJ2-2, with 8 nucleotides matching TRBD1. With V trimmed by 0 bases and J by 7 bases, 7 bases remained unmatched. This CDR3 spans 16 amino acids. The germline V gene has CDR1 LNHNV and CDR2 YYDKDF (reference sequence). This CDR3 is CATSRDAGGVGGELFF. CDR3 coding DNA: TGTGCCACCAGCAGAGATGCAGGGGGCGTTGGCGGGGAGCTGTTTTTT.

This clonotype occurred a few times. The rearrangement joins TRBV6-2 or TRBV6-3 to TRBJ2-6; TRBD2 aligns across 8 bases. This CDR3 comprises 19 residues. Trimming removed 0 bases from V and 0 bases from J; junction bases left unmatched: 7. Germline CDR1 MNHEY, CDR2 SVGEGT. In DNA, the CDR3 is TGTGCCAGCAGTTACTCACGGGGGGGCGTGCCCTCTGGGGCCAACGTCCTGACTTTC. Translating it yields CASSYSRGGVPSGANVLTF.

CDR3 nucleotides: TGCAGTGCTCCGCGTACGCGGACTAACACTGAAGCTTTCTTT. This sequence encodes CSAPRTRTNTEAFF. The gene calls are TRBV20-1 and TRBJ1-1, with D hard to call. CDR3 size: 14 residues. Germline V gives CDR1 DFQATT, CDR2 SNEGSKA (reference sequence). Trimming shortened V by 5 bases and J by 2 bases, and 15 bases separated the two germline ends.

This clonotype was detected a few times. V is TRBV2 and J is TRBJ2-3, with a tentative D call TRBD2 (5 bases). V lost 6 bases and J lost 0, with 7 bases in between. Germline lookup yields CDR1 SNHLY and CDR2 FYNNEI. The CDR3 has 13 residues. CDR3: CASRPGSTDTQYF. The CDR3 coding sequence is TGTGCCAGCAGGCCGGGGAGCACAGATACGCAGTATTTT.

Points on this clonotype: Sequence at one end of the junction differs from germline and may be a read error. The chain recombines TRBV27 with TRBJ1-2, with D perhaps matching TRBD1 (6 bases). This CDR3 has 15 residues. Germline CDR1 and CDR2: MNHEY and SMNVEV (reference sequence). The CDR3 sequence is CASSLIYRDDYGHTF. The DNA of the CDR3 is TGTGCCAGCAGTCTAATCTACAGGGATGACTATGGCCACACCTTC.

On this clonotype itself: A read error may be the cause here, since a much bigger clone is one base away. The chain joins TRBV12-3 or TRBV12-4 to TRBJ1-2, with 10 bases aligning to TRBD1. The CDR3 contains 13 residues. The junction had 5 bases not matched to a gene; V was cut back by 5 bases and J by 8 bases. This chain's CDR3 is CASSQTGGWGYTF. In DNA form, the CDR3 reads TGTGCCAGCAGTCAGACAGGGGGCTGGGGCTACACCTTC.

This sequence joins TRBV7-3 and TRBJ2-5; no reliable D call. The V and J ends lost 5 bases and 2 bases respectively, with 15 bases between them. This CDR3 contains 15 residues. CDR1 and CDR2 (germline): SGHTA, FQGTGA. The CDR3 is CASSAQHGRQETQYF. Written as DNA, the CDR3 is TGTGCCAGCAGCGCTCAACACGGGCGGCAAGAGACCCAGTACTTC.

This clonotype was recorded a few times. The rearrangement uses TRBV19 and TRBJ2-1; 14 nucleotides align to TRBD2. Germline V lookup: CDR1 LNHDA, CDR2 SQIVND (reference sequence). CDR3 length equals 23 residues. Trimming removed 1 base from V and 0 bases from J; junction bases left unmatched: 17. In DNA, the CDR3 is TGTGCCAGTAGTATAGTTTTCATGCTCGGGACTAGCGGGGGATTAAGCTCCTACAATGAGCAGTTCTTC. As protein: CASSIVFMLGTSGGLSSYNEQFF.

This chain's CDR3 is CASSLEPGEGTDTQYF. The CDR3 DNA reads TGTGCCAGCAGCTTAGAGCCGGGGGAAGGGACAGATACGCAGTATTTT. V is TRBV7-2 and J is TRBJ2-3; D possibly corresponds to TRBD2 (6 bases). The CDR3 is made up of 16 amino acids. Trimming left V 1 base short and J 3 bases short, with 14 bases between. The germline gives CDR1 SGHTA, CDR2 FQGNSA.

This chain links TRBV20-1 with TRBJ2-1; D is perhaps TRBD2 (6 bases). Germline CDR1 reads DFQATT; CDR2 reads SNEGSKA (reference sequence). With 3 bases removed from V and 5 bases from J, the gap between germline ends came to 11 bases. The length of the CDR3 is 13 residues. This chain's CDR3 is CSASGLANNEQFF. The CDR3 DNA is TGCAGTGCTAGTGGGCTAGCGAACAATGAGCAGTTCTTC.

This chain connects TRBV5-1 to TRBJ2-7; possible D gene TRBD1, 5 bases. The germline gives CDR1 SGHRS, CDR2 YFSETQ. This CDR3 contains 13 residues. V shed 4 bases and J shed 2 bases, with 10 bases lying between them. The CDR3 protein is CASSGWGTYEQYF. CDR3 in DNA: TGCGCCAGCAGCGGGTGGGGCACCTACGAGCAGTACTTC.

The CDR3 is CASSLARPSLDRGIVDTQYF. CDR3 bases: TGTGCCAGCAGCTTAGCCCGCCCGAGCCTCGACAGGGGAATAGTAGATACGCAGTATTTT. V usage is TRBV7-2 and J usage is TRBJ2-3, with 8 bases aligning to TRBD1. This CDR3 comprises 20 residues. V was pared by 0 bases and J by 5 bases, with 19 bases of the junction left unmatched. Per the germline V gene, CDR1 is SGHTA and CDR2 is FQGNSA. Drawing the rest from reference TRBV7-2 and TRBJ2-3, the complete variable domain is GAGVSQSPSNKVTEKGKDVELRCDPISGHTALYWYRQSLGQGLEFLIYFQGNSAPDKSGLPSDRFSAERTGGSVSTLTIQRTQQEDSAVYLCASSLARPSLDRGIVDTQYFGPGTRLTVL.

The gene calls are TRBV5-1 and TRBJ1-4, with TRBD1 identical over 8 bases. The CDR3 is 16 amino acids. Trimming cost V 5 bases and J 3 bases; bases outside gene matches: 9. Looked up from germline, CDR1 is SGHRS and CDR2 is YFSETQ. The CDR3 DNA reads as TGCGCCAGCAGGGTCCAGGGGGCGACTCCTAATGAAAAACTGTTTTTT. Its translation is CASRVQGATPNEKLFF.

The chain couples TRBV12-3 or TRBV12-4 to TRBJ2-1; perhaps TRBD1 as D (5 bases). The CDR3 is made up of 14 amino acids. The germline V and J ends were trimmed by 2 bases and 5 bases, with 10 bases remaining between them. DNA for the CDR3: TGTGCCAGCAGTTTAAGCACAGGTCACAATGAGCAGTTCTTC. This encodes CASSLSTGHNEQFF.

The chain has TRBV12-3 or TRBV12-4 and TRBJ1-2; no reliable D call. CDR3 length: 15 amino acids. Trimming pared 0 bases from V and 4 bases from J, leaving 12 bases between. The CDR3, as DNA: TGTGCCAGCAGTTTAGCTCGGGCCAGTGCCTATGGCTACACCTTC. This codes for CASSLARASAYGYTF.

This clonotype was counted only a few times. Sequence at one end of the junction differs from germline and may be a read error. The chain recombines TRBV27 with TRBJ1-2, with TRBD1 matching over 7 bases. CDR1 is MNHEY, CDR2 SMNVEV, per germline (reference sequence). This CDR3 contains 14 residues. The CDR3 protein is CAGSLSNRGYGYTF. Written as DNA, the CDR3 is TGTGCCGGCAGTTTATCGAACAGGGGCTATGGCTACACCTTC.

This clonotype was observed a handful of times. The chain is built from TRBV7-2 and TRBJ1-1; no firm D call. V lost 7 bases and J lost 1, with 7 bases in between. Germline V lookup: CDR1 SGHTA, CDR2 FQGNSA. This CDR3 region has 12 residues. The CDR3 protein is CASTAQNTEAFF. As DNA, the CDR3 is TGTGCCAGCACCGCTCAGAACACTGAAGCTTTCTTT.

The J gene is TRBJ2-1, the V gene TRBV2, with D uncertain. CDR1 is SNHLY, CDR2 FYNNEI, per germline. This CDR3 comprises 10 residues. The V and J ends lost 7 bases and 7 bases respectively, with 5 bases between them. The CDR3 sequence: CASNQNEQFF. The CDR3 DNA reads as TGTGCCAGCAACCAAAATGAGCAGTTCTTC.

The chain is built from TRBV7-2 and TRBJ2-7, with D perhaps assigned TRBD1 or TRBD2 (5 bases each). Germline V gene sequence: CDR1 SGHTA, CDR2 FQGNSA. The length of the CDR3 is 15 residues. V shed 1 base and J shed 3 bases, with 13 bases lying between them. For the CDR3, the DNA is TGTGCCAGCAGCTTAGAAGGGGCCGGGATCTACGAGCAGTACTTC. Protein product: CASSLEGAGIYEQYF.

The genes are TRBV7-9 and TRBJ1-2, with 8 bases fitting TRBD1. The CDR3 totals 16 residues. Germline V gives CDR1 SEHNR, CDR2 FQNEAQ (reference sequence). V lost 4 bases and J lost 4; bases outside the gene matches: 11. In DNA form, the CDR3 reads TGTGCCAGCAGCTCAGATCGTAGGACAGGGTTCTATGGCTACACCTTC. As protein: CASSSDRRTGFYGYTF. Full variable domain (remainder filled in from reference TRBV7-9 and TRBJ1-2): DTGVSQNPRHKITKRGQNVTFRCDPISEHNRLYWYRQTLGQGPEFLTYFQNEAQLEKSRLLSDRFSAERPKGSFSTLEIQRTEQGDSAMYLCASSSDRRTGFYGYTFGSGTRLTVV.